Following are 18 T cell receptor beta chains from one sample sequenced in a study of CD4+ T cells in melanoma. The method was immunoSEQ multiplex PCR; TCRdb's version includes in-frame clones alone and lacks a portion of them. There are 45,000 or so clones in the sample; 85% to 90% occur only once, and about 12% lies in the top ten. Sequencing input: peripheral blood. These receptors were taken from a human donor with melanoma.

The genes are TRBV7-9 and TRBJ2-1; D unresolved. V gave up 8 bases and J gave up 7 bases, with 18 bases separating them. The germline V gene encodes CDR1 SEHNR and CDR2 FQNEAQ (reference sequence). The CDR3 consists of 14 residues. This CDR3 is CASAPPDWANEQFF. The CDR3 nucleotides are TGTGCCAGCGCCCCGCCCGATTGGGCTAATGAGCAGTTCTTC.

Of note for this clone: The junction departs from germline at one end; a sequencing error may be responsible. The chain uses TRBV6-5 and TRBJ1-1; D unresolved. The CDR3 has 13 residues. Per the germline V gene, CDR1 is MNHEY and CDR2 is SVGAGI. The CDR3 DNA follows: TGTGCCAGCAGGTACTGGTTGAACACTGAAGCTTTCTTT. It yields the protein CASRYWLNTEAFF.

The chain links TRBV2 to TRBJ1-4; 9 positions match TRBD1. Germline V lookup: CDR1 SNHLY, CDR2 FYNNEI. Losses at the gene ends were 3 bases for V and 5 bases for J; bases not matched to a gene: 10. The length of the CDR3 is 17 residues. The CDR3 region is CASSDGIGTGKNEKLFF. Written as DNA, the CDR3 is TGTGCCAGCAGTGACGGTATTGGGACAGGGAAGAATGAAAAACTGTTTTTT.

V and J are TRBV30 and TRBJ2-7, with a tentative D call TRBD1 (6 bases). Between the trimmed V and J ends, which lost 5 bases and 3 bases, there was a span of 17 bases. The CDR3 totals 14 residues. The germline gives CDR1 GTSNPN, CDR2 SVGIG (reference sequence). The CDR3: CAWGMGAAYYEQYF. CDR3 DNA: TGTGCCTGGGGGATGGGGGCAGCCTACTACGAGCAGTACTTC. The whole variable domain, filled in from reference TRBV30 and TRBJ2-7, reads SQTIHQWPATLVQPVGSPLSLECTVEGTSNPNLYWYRQAAGRGLQLLFYSVGIGQISSEVPQNLSASRPQDRQFILSSKKLLLSDSGFYLCAWGMGAAYYEQYFGPGTRLTVT.

The chain recombines TRBV29-1 with TRBJ2-3; TRBD1 agrees at 9 bases. The germline CDR1 and CDR2 sequences are SQVTM and ANQGSEA. The trim removed 5 bases at V and 6 bases at J, leaving 9 bases unmatched. CDR3 size: 14 residues. This chain's CDR3 is CSVRTGTGLDTQYF. In nucleotides, the CDR3 is TGCAGCGTTCGCACCGGGACAGGGCTTGATACGCAGTATTTT.

The rearrangement links TRBV4-3 to TRBJ1-1; D is undetermined. The germline V and J ends were trimmed by 0 bases and 5 bases, with 10 bases remaining between them. This CDR3 is 14 amino acids long. The germline V gene has CDR1 LGHNA and CDR2 YSLEER. CDR3 amino acids: CASSQEADRTEAFF. The CDR3 DNA reads as TGCGCCAGCAGCCAAGAGGCAGATAGGACTGAAGCTTTCTTT.

This rearrangement joins TRBV9 to TRBJ1-2; D unresolved. The germline CDR1 and CDR2 sequences are SGDLS and YYNGEE. V gave up 0 bases and J gave up 0 bases, with 6 bases separating them. This CDR3 spans 14 amino acids. The CDR3 loop is CASSVALANYGYTF. CDR3 nucleotides: TGTGCCAGCAGCGTAGCGTTAGCTAACTATGGCTACACCTTC.

In its sample, this clone was seen once. The rearrangement links TRBV5-8 to TRBJ2-7, with D possibly being TRBD2 (5 bases). V lost 5 bases, J lost 3 bases, and 18 bases lay in between. This CDR3 comprises 15 residues. The germline CDR1 and CDR2 sequences are SGHTS and YDEGEE. The chain's CDR3 is CASSFSGIGLYEQYF. The CDR3 coding sequence is TGTGCCAGCAGTTTCTCCGGCATCGGACTCTACGAGCAGTACTTC.

This chain links TRBV9 with TRBJ2-4, with 9 bases lining up with TRBD1. The CDR3 spans 15 residues. From germline, CDR1 is SGDLS and CDR2 YYNGEE. With 3 bases clipped from V and 2 bases from J, the junction kept 3 bases outside the gene matches. CDR3 nucleotides: TGTGCCAGCAGCGCCGGACAGGGGTCCAAAAACATTCAGTACTTC. Translating it yields CASSAGQGSKNIQYF. The full variable domain, rest sourced from reference TRBV9 and TRBJ2-4, is DSGVTQTPKHLITATGQRVTLRCSPRSGDLSVYWYQQSLDQGLQFLIQYYNGEERAKGNILERFSAQQFPDLHSELNLSSLELGDSALYFCASSAGQGSKNIQYFGAGTRLSVL.

A few counts support this clone. This chain links TRBV7-9 with TRBJ1-1; D is perhaps TRBD1 (6 bases). The CDR3 runs to 14 residues. CDR1 and CDR2 from the germline V gene are SEHNR and FQNEAQ (reference sequence). Trimming cost V 4 bases and J 4 bases, with 13 bases left between them. In nucleotides, the CDR3 is TGTGCCAGCAGCTCTCGGACAGACCTCACTGAAGCTTTCTTT. Translated, it gives CASSSRTDLTEAFF.

The rearrangement joins TRBV9 to TRBJ1-1, with 9 bases aligning to TRBD1. This CDR3 contains 13 residues. Losses at the gene ends were 4 bases for V and 8 bases for J; bases not matched to a gene: 6. CDR1 and CDR2 (germline): SGDLS, YYNGEE. The CDR3 DNA reads TGTGCCAGCAGCCAAACAGGGGGCGGGGAAGCTTTCTTT. Translating it yields CASSQTGGGEAFF. The variable domain in full, completed from reference TRBV9 and TRBJ1-1, reads DSGVTQTPKHLITATGQRVTLRCSPRSGDLSVYWYQQSLDQGLQFLIQYYNGEERAKGNILERFSAQQFPDLHSELNLSSLELGDSALYFCASSQTGGGEAFFGQGTRLTVV.

The chain links TRBV2 to TRBJ1-2, with 8 bases fitting TRBD1. Looked up from germline, CDR1 is SNHLY and CDR2 is FYNNEI. The CDR3 consists of 12 residues. Written as DNA, the CDR3 is TGTCCCCTCGTAAAGACAGGGGATGGCTACACCTTC. It encodes CPLVKTGDGYTF.

This clone was counted once. J is TRBJ1-5 and V is TRBV4-2; D ambiguous. V lost 0 bases and J lost 6, with 12 bases in between. This CDR3 has 15 residues. Per germline, CDR1 LGHNA and CDR2 YNFKEQ. The CDR3 DNA reads TGTGCCAGCAGCCAAGACGGCGGGGTGGGTCAGCCCCAGCATTTT. Amino acid sequence: CASSQDGGVGQPQHF.

The V and J genes are TRBV5-1 and TRBJ1-5; D is ambiguous. Trimming left V 4 bases short and J 4 bases short, with 15 bases between. This CDR3 comprises 15 residues. Germline CDR1 reads SGHRS; CDR2 reads YFSETQ. The CDR3 bases are TGCGCCAGCAGCCGCGGGTATGGCGGAAATCAGCCCCAGCATTTT. Translated: CASSRGYGGNQPQHF. The entire variable domain, with the rest obtained from reference TRBV5-1 and TRBJ1-5, is as follows: KAGVTQTPRYLIKTRGQQVTLSCSPISGHRSVSWYQQTPGQGLQFLFEYFSETQRNKGNFPGRFSGRQFSNSRSEMNVSTLELGDSALYLCASSRGYGGNQPQHFGDGTRLSIL.

The V call is TRBV4-2, the J call TRBJ2-5; 14 nucleotides agree with TRBD2. CDR3 length equals 18 residues. In germline, CDR1 is LGHNA, CDR2 YNFKEQ. The junction had 12 bases not matched to a gene; V was cut back by 4 bases and J by 5 bases. As DNA, the CDR3 is TGTGCCAGCAGCCCCGTCGAGACTAGCGGGGGGGCCGGGGAGACCCAGTACTTC. Its protein is CASSPVETSGGAGETQYF.

This rearrangement joins TRBV5-1 to TRBJ2-1, with 11 positions matching TRBD2. There are 15 residues in the CDR3. Germline CDR1 SGHRS, CDR2 YFSETQ. Germline trimming cut 5 bases from V and 5 bases from J; bases unmatched to any gene: 6. The CDR3 is CASRYLAGGDNEQFF. The CDR3 DNA reads TGCGCCAGCAGATACCTAGCGGGGGGAGACAATGAGCAGTTCTTC.

The table lists this clone with a count of one. This rearrangement joins TRBV28 to TRBJ1-2; no reliable D call. CDR1 is MDHEN and CDR2 is SYDVKM in the germline V gene. V lost 4 bases and J lost 2, with 11 bases in between. The CDR3 covers 14 residues. CDR3 sequence reads: CASSSWTANYGYTF. The CDR3 DNA sequence: TGTGCCAGCAGTTCCTGGACCGCAAACTATGGCTACACCTTC.

This clone was observed a handful of times. This rearrangement joins TRBV7-9 to TRBJ1-6; 10 bases align to TRBD1. In germline, CDR1 is SEHNR, CDR2 FQNEAQ (reference sequence). With V trimmed by 5 bases and J by 8 bases, 6 bases remained unmatched. The CDR3 has 15 amino acids. In nucleotides, the CDR3 is TGTGCCAGCAGCGCTTACGGGACAGGGGATTCACCCCTCCACTTT. Its translation: CASSAYGTGDSPLHF.